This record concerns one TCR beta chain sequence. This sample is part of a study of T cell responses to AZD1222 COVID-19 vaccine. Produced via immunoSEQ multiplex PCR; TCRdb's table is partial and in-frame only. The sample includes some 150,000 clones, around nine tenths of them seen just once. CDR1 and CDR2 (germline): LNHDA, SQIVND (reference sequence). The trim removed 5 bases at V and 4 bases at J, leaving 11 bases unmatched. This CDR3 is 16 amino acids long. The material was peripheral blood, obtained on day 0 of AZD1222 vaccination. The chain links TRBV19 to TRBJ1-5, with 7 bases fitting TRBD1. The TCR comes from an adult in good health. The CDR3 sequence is CASSLLTTGNNQPQHF. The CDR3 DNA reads TGTGCCAGTAGTCTTCTCACGACAGGGAATAATCAGCCCCAGCATTTT.